These T cell receptor beta chains were read from a single sample in a study of long-term antiretroviral therapy in people with HIV. Profiling relied on immunoSEQ multiplex PCR, and the TCRdb table lists in-frame clones only, not all of them. Of approximately 20,000 clones in the sample, less than 85% were seen once. Sequencing used unsorted PBMCs, obtained 0.9 years after starting antiretroviral therapy. Receptor source: a man aged 18 to 35 with HIV. Both conserved end residues are part of each CDR3. A D gene is named only where the DNA matches it firmly. Rows give clone size only sometimes, using once, few, many, or a class for an expanded clone.

size: .; V: TRBV27; J: TRBJ2-5; D: .; CDR3: CASSLLPVETQYF; DNA: TGTGCCAGCAGTCTTCTTCCGGTGGAGACCCAGTACTTC
size: .; V: TRBV9; J: TRBJ2-1; D: .; CDR3: CASSVAGAYYNEQFF; DNA: TGTGCCAGCAGCGTAGCGGGGGCATACTACAATGAGCAGTTCTTC
size: .; V: TRBV19; J: TRBJ1-5; D: .; CDR3: CASSRAPYSNQPQHF; DNA: TGTGCCAGTAGCCGCGCCCCATATAGCAATCAGCCCCAGCATTTT
size: .; V: TRBV14; J: TRBJ1-2; D: .; CDR3: CASSQDAKVRGAGQIIGYTF; DNA: TGTGCCAGCAGCCAAGATGCAAAAGTCAGAGGTGCAGGTCAGATTATCGGCTACACCTTC
size: .; V: TRBV19; J: TRBJ1-1; D: TRBD1; CDR3: CASSIQGASYTEAFF; DNA: TGTGCCAGTAGTATACAGGGGGCGAGCTACACTGAAGCTTTCTTT
size: .; V: TRBV7-2; J: TRBJ2-1; D: .; CDR3: CASSLGPSGYNEQFF; DNA: TGTGCCAGCAGCTTAGGACCCTCCGGGTACAATGAGCAGTTCTTC
size: .; V: TRBV5-4; J: TRBJ1-2; D: TRBD1; CDR3: CASSLWGLEWTGANYGYTF; DNA: TGTGCCAGCAGCTTGTGGGGTCTGGAATGGACAGGTGCTAACTATGGCTACACCTTC
size: .; V: TRBV7-3; J: TRBJ2-1; D: TRBD2; CDR3: CASSLTGLGAEQFF; DNA: TGTGCCAGCAGCTTAACCGGACTAGGAGCTGAGCAGTTCTTC
size: .; V: TRBV15; J: TRBJ1-1; D: TRBD1; CDR3: CATSNSGQGSSEAFF; DNA: TGTGCCACCAGCAACTCGGGACAGGGGAGTAGTGAAGCTTTCTTT
size: once; V: TRBV28; J: TRBJ1-1; D: .; CDR3: CASSLSGAMNTEAFF; DNA: TGTGCCAGCAGTTTATCCGGGGCTATGAACACTGAAGCTTTCTTT
size: .; V: TRBV7-6; J: TRBJ1-4; D: .; CDR3: CASSLVSAHNEKLFF; DNA: TGTGCCAGCAGCTTGGTGTCAGCCCATAATGAAAAACTGTTTTTT
size: .; V: TRBV27; J: TRBJ2-2; D: TRBD2; CDR3: CASSAGLAGGTGELFF; DNA: TGTGCCAGCAGTGCGGGACTAGCGGGGGGCACCGGGGAGCTGTTTTTT
size: .; V: TRBV9; J: TRBJ1-1; D: .; CDR3: CASSVEVSGRGAEAFF; DNA: TGTGCCAGCAGCGTAGAGGTTTCGGGCAGGGGTGCTGAAGCTTTCTTT
size: .; V: TRBV27; J: TRBJ2-7; D: TRBD1; CDR3: CASSLASDREQYF; DNA: TGTGCCAGCAGTTTAGCCTCGGACAGGGAGCAGTACTTC
size: few; V: TRBV5-1; J: TRBJ1-2; D: .; CDR3: CASSSYGYTF; DNA: TGCGCCAGCAGCTCCTATGGCTACACCTTC